This entry features one T cell receptor (beta chain) sequence. As yet, its antigen is unknown. With 8 bases removed from V and 0 bases from J, the gap between germline ends came to 8 bases. CDR3 length: 13 amino acids. Germline V CDR1 and CDR2: SNHLY, FYNNEI. Time point given: baseline pretreatment blood. Treatment of the sample: 15 Gy SBRT to primary tumor, nephrectomy 4 weeks later. The patient's renal cell carcinoma had clear cell pathology. This sample stems from a study of radiation and T cells in renal cell carcinoma. Study-level points and caveats: Baseline intratumoral clonotype presence is unknown without pretreatment biopsies.

Libraries were prepared by immunoSEQ multiplex PCR; TCRdb keeps only in-frame clonotypes and omits some of them. The sample holds roughly 120,000 clones; around 84% are singletons and the top ten take approximately 3%. The chain combines TRBV2 with TRBJ2-1; D not certain. The receptor was isolated from a woman aged 60-70 years with renal cell carcinoma. The source material was blood, sampled from a patient whose treatment included radiotherapy and nephrectomy. CDR3 nucleotide sequence: TGTGCCAGCCGGATAAACTCCTACAATGAGCAGTTCTTC. It is translated as CASRINSYNEQFF.